This TCR beta chain was obtained from a study of blood T cell repertoires in COVID-19. Study-level background: T cells, B-cell-depleted T cells, or PBMCs provided the cDNA or gDNA that served as material.

Authors' data handling: Cell counts per sample came from amplifying reference gene primers. Sequenced by immunoSEQ multiplex PCR; TCRdb stores in-frame clones only, minus some. D and trimming were read from the DNA, whereas the V and J calls and clone size are those reported in that table. In the table there are some 60,000 clones, approximately 83% of which are singletons. V shed 0 bases, J shed 5 bases, and the junction held 7 bases outside the gene matches. Germline V gene data show CDR1 as SGHRS and CDR2 as YFSETQ. This CDR3 is built from 16 residues. The chain has TRBV5-1 and TRBJ2-1; TRBD2 matches 8 bases. The sequenced sample was peripheral blood. The clonotype was recovered from a woman of 80 years or more with acute or convalescent COVID-19. The DNA of the CDR3 is TGCGCCAGCAGCTTGGAGGGGACGGGAGGGCACAATGAGCAGTTCTTC. Amino acid sequence: CASSLEGTGGHNEQFF.